Detailed here is one T cell receptor beta chain. CDR3 length equals 15 residues. The V and J ends lost 1 base and 5 bases, in that order; junction bases with no gene match: 1. CDR1 is SEHNR, CDR2 FQNEAQ, per germline (reference sequence). Clones were sequenced by immunoSEQ multiplex PCR, and TCRdb holds only the in-frame ones, with some missing. Of under 55,000 clones listed, approximately 90% are singletons. This sample stems from a study of control samples from healthy donors and cancer patients. This sequence joins TRBV7-9 and TRBJ1-4; 10 positions agree with TRBD1. The clonotype comes from a woman aged 40 to 49 with head and neck cancer. The sequenced material came from PBMCs. CDR3 nucleotides: TGTGCCAGCAGCTTAGGGGACAGGGGAAATGAAAAACTGTTTTTT. The encoded protein is CASSLGDRGNEKLFF.